This T cell receptor (beta chain) was obtained from a study of blood T cell repertoires in COVID-19 (TCRdb year 2020). About the investigation overall: Collaborator samples came from the United States, Italy and Spain and covered acute and convalescent phases of COVID-19. The prospective study material was composed of cDNA or gDNA derived from T cells, B-cell-depleted T cells, or PBMCs. Deeply sampled blood TCRbeta repertoires from subjects exposed to, actively infected with, or recovered from COVID-19 were included in the dataset. A freely available public database, intended as a resource for researchers studying the immune response to SARS-CoV-2, is where the repertoires were released. Samples were obtained from the ongoing ImmuneRACE study (first 160 participants) and from some 1,300 subjects provided by 6 global collaborators. Sample metadata almost always included a de-identified subject ID, COVID-19 status, age in years and sex. Where HLA class I and class II types were available, the types were taken from metadata supplied by the sample provider, not from assay-based typing.

What the research found in general, with its limitations: How much clinical and demographic metadata was included differed by source and by participant, and the metadata was provided uncurated.

Based on the germline V gene, the CDR1 and CDR2 sequences are SGHVS and FQNEAQ. Here V drops 4 bases and J drops 1 base, and the junction holds 1 base not matched to any gene. The CDR3 runs 14 residues from the cysteine to the phenylalanine. Here the CDR3 DNA is all that survives: 42 bases in frame from base 1. Worth noting for this clone: There is no known antigen for this receptor. Base qualities were left out, and no much larger clone turns up one base away.

TCRbeta CDR3 regions were amplified from genomic DNA by means of the immunoSEQ Assay, a bias-controlled multiplex PCR. As for the authors' bioinformatics: The number of nucleated cells in each sample was estimated by amplification of reference gene primers within the assay. To quantify the absolute abundance of each unique TCRbeta CDR3 rearrangement, sequence reads were collapsed and filtered. For each sample, productive Simpson clonality was calculated as the square root of Simpson's diversity index across productive rearrangements. In TCRdb, the immuneACCESS table is reduced to in-frame sequences with V and J assigned. These tables do not hold every clone; where another copy was compared, an unresolved V gene accounts for under half, and the others remain unexplained. The DNA was the basis for D and trimming; V, J and clone size are from that table. The sample profile shows roughly 170,000 clones; about 86% of them were found once. Clones ranked in the top ten supply less than 25% of the sample.

Collaborating institutions collected whole blood in K2EDTA tubes following their own protocols. For TCRbeta analysis, collaborators shipped samples in one of three forms: frozen whole blood, isolated PBMCs, or DNA extracted from either of those sample types. Here the chain combines TRBV7-8 and TRBJ1-1; TRBD1 matches 9 bases in the middle. The source of this sequence is a man in his 70s with active or convalescent COVID-19. Sequenced sample: peripheral blood. The CDR3 protein: CASSWGQGNTEAFF. The DNA is as follows: TGTGCCAGCAGCTGGGGACAGGGGAACACTGAAGCTTTCTTT.